The 7 T cell receptor beta chains reported below all come from one sample, sequenced in a study of memory CD4+ T cells and cytomegalovirus serostatus (dated by TCRdb to between 2018 and 2021). Single viable CD3+CD4+CD8-CD45RO+ cells were sorted as memory CD4+ T cells on a FACSAria II. The library was obtained by the immunoSEQ multiplex PCR assay. TCRdb obtained this table from immuneACCESS and retained in-frame rearrangements with V and J assigned. These tables miss some clones; where compared with another copy, unresolved V genes account for less than half of the shortfall, and the remainder is unexplained. This sample lists 50,000 to 75,000 clones; roughly four fifths were detected once. The ten largest clonotypes hold 0.85% to 0.95% of the sample. The specimen sequenced was memory CD4+ T cells from blood. These receptors were collected from an adult in good health and CMV-seronegative.

Only one count was recorded for this clone. The V and J genes are TRBV28 and TRBJ2-2; 13 bases agree with TRBD2. This CDR3 is built from 16 residues. CDR1 is MDHEN and CDR2 is SYDVKM in the germline V gene. With 6 bases clipped from V and 5 bases from J, the junction kept 6 bases outside the gene matches. This CDR3 is CASRDRTSGRTGELFF. The CDR3 DNA reads as TGTGCCAGCAGGGACCGGACTAGCGGGAGAACCGGGGAGCTGTTTTTT.

J is TRBJ2-3 and V is TRBV29-1, with 10 bases fitting TRBD2. The germline V gene encodes CDR1 SQVTM and CDR2 ANQGSEA. The length of the CDR3 is 11 residues. CDR3 DNA sequence: TGCAGTGCGGAAGCGGGAGGGCCAAGGTATTTT. Protein sequence: CSAEAGGPRYF.

J is TRBJ2-3 and V is TRBV2, with D unresolved. Germline CDR1 reads SNHLY; CDR2 reads FYNNEI. The length of the CDR3 is 12 residues. Trimming removed 6 bases from V and 4 bases from J, with 8 bases in between. As DNA, the CDR3 is TGTGCCAGCAGGGCATTCTCAGATACGCAGTATTTT. It is translated as CASRAFSDTQYF.

This chain uses TRBV4-2 with TRBJ1-2; 8 bases fit TRBD1. The CDR3 contains 16 residues. Losses at the gene ends were 0 bases for V and 7 bases for J; bases not matched to a gene: 10. Germline V gives CDR1 LGHNA, CDR2 YNFKEQ. CDR3 in DNA: TGTGCCAGCAGCCAAGATACTAGCAGGGGGCTTGGTGGCTACACCTTC. This sequence encodes CASSQDTSRGLGGYTF.

The chain combines TRBV7-8 with TRBJ1-2; maybe TRBD1 (5 bases). CDR1 and CDR2 from the germline V gene are SGHVS and FQNEAQ. This CDR3 spans 15 amino acids. V was cut by 4 bases and J by 7 bases, with 19 bases left in between. CDR3 nucleotide sequence: TGTGCCAGCAGCTCCACGACCGGGGGGACGGGTGGCTACACCTTC. It encodes CASSSTTGGTGGYTF.

Judged by abundance, this clone is medium-sized. The chain is built from TRBV5-1 and TRBJ2-7; the D gene is possibly TRBD1 (7 bases). The CDR3 has 13 residues. Germline V gives CDR1 SGHRS, CDR2 YFSETQ. V lost 2 bases to trimming and J lost 7 bases, with 13 bases between them. The CDR3 region has the DNA TGCGCCAGCAGCTTCCGGCAGGGGGGAGAGCAGTACTTC. Its protein is CASSFRQGGEQYF.

The V call is TRBV6-5, the J call TRBJ2-7; possibly TRBD1 for D (5 bases). CDR1 and CDR2 (germline): MNHEY, SVGAGI. Deletions cut 6 bases from V and 4 bases from J, with 13 bases between. This CDR3 has 13 residues. Here the CDR3 reads CASSRAGLYEQYF. In DNA form, the CDR3 reads TGTGCCAGCAGCCGAGCAGGGCTTTACGAGCAGTACTTC.